This T cell receptor beta chain was identified in a study of regulatory T cells in long-lasting Graves disease. The sample's time point: persistent/refractory GD, antithyroid drugs over 5 years with positive TRAb. Following extraction of RNA from PBMCs, that RNA was used to make the TCR library. CDR1 is MNHEY and CDR2 is SMNVEV in the germline V gene (reference sequence). The CDR3 covers 14 residues. V dropped 6 bases and J dropped 4; count of bases not matched to a gene: 8. This clonotype was seen repeatedly, ten times or more. Its target is unknown. In building TCR beta libraries, iRepertoire HTBI primers were used together with Arm-PCR of CDR3 regions. TCRdb re-analysed the multiplex PCR reads in MiXCR, keeping a single row per CDR3 protein. The sample records about 660,000 distinct CDR3 sequences, roughly 30% being singletons. Overall study findings and caveats: Persistent disease showed a preference for TRBV28, TRBJ1-2 and TRBJ2-5.

This TCR derives from a female donor with Graves disease. The starting material was peripheral blood mononuclear cells (PBMCs), obtained when the disease was refractory, from a patient treated with antithyroid drugs. The J gene is TRBJ1-2, the V gene TRBV27, with 7 bases aligning to TRBD1. The CDR3 sequence: CASRTRGGGYGYTF. The CDR3 DNA sequence: TGTGCCAGCAGGACTCGAGGGGGCGGCTATGGCTACACCTTC.